A selection of T cell receptor beta chains follows, all from one sample in a study of regulatory T cells in long-lasting Graves disease. TCRdb reprocessed the multiplex PCR reads with MiXCR, giving one entry per CDR3 protein. The sample has more than 450,000 distinct CDR3 sequences; approximately 12% are singletons. These data also formed part of another study, on T cells in Graves' hyperthyroidism and ophthalmopathy.

Sequenced material: peripheral blood mononuclear cells (PBMCs), taken at new diagnosis, from a patient treated with antithyroid drugs. The receptors derive from a woman aged 30 to 39 with Graves disease. The CDR3 runs from the conserved cysteine through the conserved F or W. The order of the fields is clone size, V gene, D gene, J gene, CDR3 protein, CDR3 DNA. D genes are given only for firm matches. Rows give clone size only sometimes, using once, few, many, or a class for an expanded clone.

NA	TRBV10-3	TRBD2	TRBJ2-7	CAISGDYEWGSYEQYF	TGTGCCATCAGTGGGGACTACGAGTGGGGCTCCTACGAGCAGTACTTC
NA	TRBV15	NA	TRBJ2-5	CATSRDGGRGTQYF	TGTGCCACCAGCAGAGATGGGGGGCGCGGGACCCAGTACTTC
NA	TRBV9	NA	TRBJ2-6	CASSFDGSGANVLTF	TGTGCCAGCAGTTTTGACGGGTCTGGGGCCAACGTCCTGACTTTC
NA	TRBV18	NA	TRBJ2-3	CASSPKDSTDTQYF	TGTGCCAGCTCACCAAAGGATAGCACAGATACGCAGTATTTT
NA	TRBV9	TRBD1	TRBJ2-1	CASSVGTGGDEQFF	TGTGCCAGCAGCGTAGGGACAGGGGGCGATGAGCAGTTCTTC
NA	TRBV24-1	NA	TRBJ2-2	CATSDLRAGSNTGELFF	TGTGCCACCAGTGATTTGCGGGCAGGGTCGAACACCGGGGAGCTGTTTTTT
many	TRBV28	TRBD1	TRBJ1-1	CASSLWAGGAAEAFF	TGTGCCAGCAGTTTATGGGCAGGGGGCGCCGCAGAAGCTTTCTTT
many	TRBV30	NA	TRBJ2-1	CAWSVLGGAFNEQFF	TGTGCCTGGAGTGTACTTGGGGGGGCGTTCAATGAGCAGTTCTTC
few	TRBV10-1	NA	TRBJ1-5	CASSERWWGPQHF	TGCGCCAGCAGTGAGCGGTGGTGGGGGCCCCAGCATTTT
many	TRBV11-3	NA	TRBJ2-2	CASSSGDIYTGELFF	TGTGCCAGCAGCTCCGGAGATATCTACACCGGGGAGCTGTTTTTT
few	TRBV28	NA	TRBJ2-7	CASRDFSYEQYF	TGTGCCAGTCGGGACTTCTCCTACGAGCAGTACTTC
many	TRBV10-3	NA	TRBJ2-7	CAISTGPEEEQYF	TGTGCCATCAGTACAGGCCCCGAGGAGGAGCAGTACTTC
many	TRBV12-3/TRBV12-4	NA	TRBJ1-5	CASSFDQDQPQHF	TGTGCCAGCAGTTTTGACCAAGACCAGCCCCAGCATTTT